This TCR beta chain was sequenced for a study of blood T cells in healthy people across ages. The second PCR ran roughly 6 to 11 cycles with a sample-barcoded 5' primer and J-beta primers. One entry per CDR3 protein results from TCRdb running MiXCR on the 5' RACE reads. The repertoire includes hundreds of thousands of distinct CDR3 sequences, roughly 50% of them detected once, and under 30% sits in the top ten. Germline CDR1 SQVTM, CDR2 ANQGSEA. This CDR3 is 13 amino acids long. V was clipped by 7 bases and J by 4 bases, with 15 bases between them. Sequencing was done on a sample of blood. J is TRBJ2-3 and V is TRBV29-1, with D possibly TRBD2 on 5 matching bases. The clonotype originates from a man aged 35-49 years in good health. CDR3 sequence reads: CSESPGSADTQYF. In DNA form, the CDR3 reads TGCAGCGAAAGTCCCGGTAGCGCAGATACGCAGTATTTT.